The clone carrying this T cell receptor (beta chain) was detected a few times. Its antigen is still unknown. This CDR3 is 14 amino acids long. Germline CDR1 reads LNHNV; CDR2 reads YYDKDF (reference sequence). Trimming took off 2 bases at V and 1 base at J, with 8 bases between the two ends. This specimen comes from a study of shared clonotypes between healthy human individuals. General observations from the study: Large sequencing depth failed to make sorted-subset sequencing complete, rarefaction showed. Naive subsets generally exceeded memory subsets in estimated richness.

Genomic DNA from each subset was divided evenly over several immunoSEQ plates. Libraries were prepared by immunoSEQ multiplex PCR; TCRdb keeps only in-frame clonotypes and omits some of them. The sample carries about 2.4 million clones, around 90% recorded once. The source is a man younger than 35 in good health. The chain links TRBV15 to TRBJ1-1, with D tentatively TRBD1 (6 bases). The sample was naive CD4+ T cells sorted from blood. Subset specified: CD45RA+ positively selected. CDR3 nucleotides: TGTGCCACCAGCAGACGGACAGAGAACACTGAAGCTTTCTTT. It specifies CATSRRTENTEAFF.